Presented here are 3 T cell receptor beta chains from one specimen sequenced in a study of CD8 T cells in Susac syndrome. RNA, at about 0.45 to 1 ug, was reverse transcribed with random hexamers. TCRdb itself ran the immunoSEQ multiplex PCR reads through MiXCR, one entry per CDR3 protein. The data hold 110,000 to 150,000 distinct CDR3 sequences, with roughly 94% observed a single time. The sequenced material came from CD8+ T cells from PBMCs. The receptor set was obtained from a human donor in good health.

The chain is built from TRBV20-1 and TRBJ2-3; 10 bases are a match to TRBD2. This CDR3 spans 17 amino acids. Germline V CDR1 and CDR2: DFQATT, SNEGSKA (reference sequence). V gave up 5 bases and J gave up 1 base; unmatched junction bases: 12. CDR3 in DNA: TGCAGTGCTTACTTAGCGGGAGGCCTCCGGGGCACAGATACGCAGTATTTT. It encodes CSAYLAGGLRGTDTQYF.

The rearrangement links TRBV28 to TRBJ2-5; 8 bases are shared with TRBD2. CDR3 size: 14 residues. Germline values: CDR1 MDHEN, CDR2 SYDVKM. V shed 2 bases, J shed 4 bases, and the junction held 3 bases outside the gene matches. The DNA for the CDR3 is TGTGCCAGCAGTTTAGGTCTAGCGGGAGAGACCCAGTACTTC. Protein product: CASSLGLAGETQYF.

CDR3 residues: CASSRPPQVPQETQYF. CDR3 nucleotide sequence: TGTGCCAGCAGCCGGCCCCCACAGGTACCCCAAGAGACCCAGTACTTC. The V and J genes are TRBV7-3 and TRBJ2-5; maybe TRBD1 (5 bases). The CDR3 contains 16 residues. V was cut by 5 bases and J by 1 base, with 17 bases left in between. CDR1 SGHTA and CDR2 FQGTGA come from the germline V gene.